Following are 9 T cell receptor beta chains from one sample sequenced in a study of blood T cell repertoires in COVID-19. Data came from immunoSEQ multiplex PCR; TCRdb stores just in-frame clones and leaves some out. The sample shows some 80,000 clones, around 90% of them seen only once. Sequencing input: peripheral blood. Receptors were obtained from an elderly woman with active or convalescent COVID-19.

The V and J genes are TRBV5-6 and TRBJ1-4; D possibly corresponds to TRBD1 (5 bases). The CDR3 has 13 residues. Germline CDR1 reads SGHDT; CDR2 reads YYEEEE. V dropped 2 bases and J dropped 6 bases, with 8 bases sitting between them. For the CDR3, the DNA is TGTGCCAGCAGCTTATGGGGGGATGAAAAACTGTTTTTT. It codes for CASSLWGDEKLFF. The entire variable domain, with the rest obtained from reference TRBV5-6 and TRBJ1-4, is as follows: DAGVTQSPTHLIKTRGQQVTLRCSPKSGHDTVSWYQQALGQGPQFIFQYYEEEERQRGNFPDRFSGHQFPNYSSELNVNALLLGDSALYLCASSLWGDEKLFFGSGTQLSVL.

The chain employs TRBV28 and TRBJ1-2, with D perhaps TRBD1 (5 bases). V was cut by 3 bases and J by 4 bases, with 12 bases left in between. This CDR3 has 14 amino acids. The V gene's germline CDR1 is MDHEN and CDR2 SYDVKM. CDR3 sequence reads: CASSFGGVGYGYTF. The CDR3, as DNA: TGTGCCAGCAGTTTCGGGGGGGTCGGCTATGGCTACACCTTC.

This chain uses TRBV4-2 with TRBJ2-3; tentative D call: TRBD1 (7 bases). Germline assignment: CDR1 LGHNA and CDR2 YNFKEQ. There are 13 residues in the CDR3. The V end was cut by 6 bases, the J end by 6 bases, with 13 bases between. DNA of the CDR3: TGTGCCAGCAGTTCAGGGGGGCTGGATACGCAGTATTTT. Amino acid sequence: CASSSGGLDTQYF.

The V and J genes are TRBV29-1 and TRBJ1-4, with D possibly being TRBD1 (5 bases). CDR1 and CDR2 (germline): SQVTM, ANQGSEA. The CDR3 runs 13 residues. Deletions cut 4 bases from V and 7 bases from J, with 13 bases between. As DNA, the CDR3 is TGCAGCGTTGCCCAGGGCTATAGTGAAAAACTGTTTTTT. This codes for CSVAQGYSEKLFF.

V and J are TRBV30 and TRBJ1-5, with TRBD1 matching 7 bases. This CDR3 is 15 amino acids long. Germline values: CDR1 GTSNPN, CDR2 SVGIG (reference sequence). The J segment lost 2 bases and the V segment lost 1 base, leaving 5 bases of the junction unmatched. The CDR3 loop is CAWSAKGTGNQPQHF. CDR3 nucleotide sequence: TGTGCCTGGAGTGCGAAAGGGACAGGCAATCAGCCCCAGCATTTT.

V usage is TRBV4-3 and J usage is TRBJ2-7; D is unclear. Trimming took off 0 bases at V and 0 bases at J, with 9 bases between the two ends. Germline V CDR1 and CDR2: LGHNA, YSLEER. The CDR3 is 15 amino acids. The CDR3 protein is CASSQESGGSYEQYF. CDR3 DNA sequence: TGCGCCAGCAGCCAAGAGTCCGGCGGCTCCTACGAGCAGTACTTC.

The chain employs TRBV6-5 and TRBJ1-2; no firm D call. The CDR3 runs to 13 residues. V lost 0 bases and J 4 bases, leaving 6 bases between the germline ends. CDR1 and CDR2 from the germline V gene are MNHEY and SVGAGI. In DNA, the CDR3 is TGTGCCAGCAGTTACTCAACTATCTATGGCTACACCTTC. Amino acid sequence: CASSYSTIYGYTF.

DNA of the CDR3: TGTGCCAGCAGCCGGGGACAGGCGACTGGAAACACCATATATTTT. This codes for CASSRGQATGNTIYF. V and J are TRBV7-6 and TRBJ1-3; 8 bases agree with TRBD1. The J segment lost 2 bases and the V segment lost 5 bases, leaving 5 bases of the junction unmatched. Germline V gene data show CDR1 as SGHVS and CDR2 as FNYEAQ. The CDR3 is made up of 15 amino acids.

V gene TRBV5-4 combines with J gene TRBJ2-2, with 10 bases lining up with TRBD2. The germline gives CDR1 SGHNT, CDR2 YYREEE (reference sequence). This CDR3 has 17 amino acids. The J segment lost 5 bases and the V segment lost 2 bases, leaving 9 bases of the junction unmatched. In DNA form, the CDR3 reads TGTGCCAGCAGCTTCCCGGCGAGCGGGGGGGGTACCGGGGAGCTGTTTTTT. It is translated as CASSFPASGGGTGELFF.